The rows below give T cell receptor beta chains drawn from one sample of a study of T cells in Graves' hyperthyroidism and ophthalmopathy. TCRdb recomputed calls from the multiplex PCR reads with MiXCR, one row per CDR3 protein. The table shows 300,000 to 400,000 distinct CDR3 sequences, with around a sixth occurring only once. Sequencing input: blood. These receptors all stem from a woman aged 50 to 65 with Graves' hyperthyroidism. CDR3s include the opening cysteine and the closing phenylalanine or tryptophan. The D gene is left open where the match is weak. Not all rows give a size; the values are once, few, many and, for expanded clones, a class.

>TRBV28|TRBJ2-1|many|TRBD2
CASSRGAYNEQFF
TGTGCCAGCAGTCGGGGGGCCTACAATGAGCAGTTCTTC
>TRBV2|TRBJ2-5|many|TRBD1
CASSRDREETQYF
TGTGCCAGCAGTAGGGACAGGGAAGAGACCCAGTACTTC
>TRBV10-3|TRBJ1-4|-|-
CAISDAGLDEKLFF
TGTGCCATCAGTGATGCGGGGTTGGATGAAAAACTGTTTTTT
>TRBV9|TRBJ2-1|-|TRBD2
CASSPGTSEVNEQFF
TGTGCCAGCAGCCCCGGGACTAGCGAAGTAAATGAGCAGTTCTTC
>TRBV9|TRBJ2-7|-|TRBD1
CASSVEGQEANEQYF
TGTGCCAGCAGCGTAGAGGGACAGGAAGCGAACGAGCAGTACTTC
>TRBV10-3|TRBJ2-1|few|TRBD1
CAISGGTGSSAFSSYNEQFF
TGTGCCATCAGTGGCGGGACAGGGTCATCCGCCTTTAGCTCCTACAATGAGCAGTTCTTC
>TRBV4-1|TRBJ1-5|-|-
CASSQVLGSQPQHF
TGCGCCAGCAGCCAAGTTCTCGGGAGCCAGCCCCAGCATTTT
>TRBV7-9|TRBJ2-7|few|-
CASSPGTEPYEQYF
TGTGCCAGCAGCCCCGGGACGGAACCCTACGAGCAGTACTTC
>TRBV11-2|TRBJ1-2|many|-
CASSLGGAYYGYTF
TGTGCCAGCAGCTTAGGGGGGGCTTACTATGGCTACACCTTC
>TRBV16|TRBJ2-1|many|-
CASSQREFFNEQFF
TGTGCCAGCAGCCAAAGAGAGTTTTTTAATGAGCAGTTCTTC
>TRBV28|TRBJ1-3|-|-
CASNAGVTKGNTIYF
TGTGCCAGCAATGCCGGGGTTACAAAAGGAAACACCATATATTTT
>TRBV18|TRBJ2-7|many|TRBD2
CASSPGLAGDPRYEQYF
TGTGCCAGCTCACCGGGACTAGCGGGAGACCCGCGTTACGAGCAGTACTTC
>TRBV18|TRBJ1-2|many|-
CASSPPGQMEGYTF
TGTGCCAGCTCACCACCAGGACAGATGGAAGGCTACACCTTC
>TRBV30|TRBJ2-1|once|TRBD2
CAWSYGLAGPGDEQFF
TGTGCCTGGAGTTACGGACTAGCGGGGCCGGGGGATGAGCAGTTCTTC
>TRBV20-1|TRBJ2-5|few|TRBD2
CSAIRLAGVNQETQYF
TGCAGTGCTATTCGACTAGCGGGGGTTAACCAAGAGACCCAGTACTTC
>TRBV5-1|TRBJ1-2|few|-
CASSLASGLYGYTF
TGCGCCAGCAGCTTGGCGTCAGGGCTCTATGGCTACACCTTC
>TRBV19|TRBJ1-4|few|-
CASSINWQPNEKLFF
TGTGCCAGTAGTATAAATTGGCAGCCTAATGAAAAACTGTTTTTT
>TRBV6-1|TRBJ1-4|-|TRBD1
CASTLGTGLEKLFF
TGTGCCAGCACCCTAGGGACAGGGCTGGAAAAACTGTTTTTT
>TRBV2|TRBJ1-1|many|TRBD1
CASSRGTGGVGTEAFF
TGTGCCAGCAGTAGAGGGACAGGGGGTGTCGGGACTGAAGCTTTCTTT
>TRBV30|TRBJ1-5|once|TRBD1
CAWSRTGGNQPQHF
TGTGCCTGGAGTCGGACAGGGGGCAATCAGCCCCAGCATTTT
>TRBV19|TRBJ2-1|few|TRBD2
CASRSGRDPTNEQFF
TGTGCCAGTAGGAGCGGGAGAGATCCTACAAATGAGCAGTTCTTC
>TRBV27|TRBJ2-2|-|-
CASSLFSFGYTGELFF
TGTGCCAGCAGCCTATTTTCATTTGGGTACACCGGGGAGCTGTTTTTT
>TRBV7-9|TRBJ2-3|-|-
CASSYRGRESADTQYF
TGTGCCAGCAGCTACCGGGGGCGGGAGTCCGCAGATACGCAGTATTTT
>TRBV2|TRBJ2-5|-|-
CASSEGGLKTQYF
TGTGCCAGCAGTGAAGGGGGTCTAAAGACCCAGTACTTC
>TRBV12-3/TRBV12-4|TRBJ2-7|many|TRBD2
CASSFVRGTSYSYEQYF
TGTGCCAGCAGTTTCGTGCGCGGGACTAGCTACTCCTACGAGCAGTACTTC